These 22 T cell receptor beta chains came from one sample sequenced in a study of T-cell memory formation after mild COVID-19. TCRdb independently ran MiXCR on the 5' RACE reads; one entry per CDR3 protein. The sample lists 300,000 to 400,000 distinct CDR3 sequences, more than 15% seen once, with about 22% in the top ten. Sequenced sample: PBMCs or a T cell subset sorted from them (not recorded which). The source is a man younger than 35 who had mild COVID-19 (a few samples of this study predate the infection). Cell type and time point are not known.

This clonotype showed up many times. CDR3 nucleotide sequence: TGTGCCAGCAGTTACCGGGTGAACACTGAAGCTTTCTTT. This codes for CASSYRVNTEAFF. The genes are TRBV6-5 and TRBJ1-1; no clear D gene. Germline lookup yields CDR1 MNHEY and CDR2 SVGAGI. Trimming stripped 2 bases from V and 0 bases from J, with 4 bases between. The CDR3 runs 13 residues.

This chain links TRBV27 with TRBJ2-3; no reliable D call. Germline V gene sequence: CDR1 MNHEY, CDR2 SMNVEV (reference sequence). The CDR3 has 15 residues. V was trimmed by 7 bases and J by 0 bases, leaving 14 bases between them. This CDR3 is CASISHGMSTDTQYF. CDR3 nucleotide sequence: TGTGCCAGCATATCCCATGGAATGAGCACAGATACGCAGTATTTT.

This clonotype was recorded a few times. V usage is TRBV20-1 and J usage is TRBJ2-3; D gene ambiguous. This CDR3 has 10 residues. V was pared by 6 bases and J by 4 bases, with 5 bases between. The germline V gene encodes CDR1 DFQATT and CDR2 SNEGSKA (reference sequence). CDR3 in DNA: TGCAGTGCCAACCCAGATACGCAGTATTTT. Its protein is CSANPDTQYF.

The V call is TRBV12-3 or TRBV12-4, the J call TRBJ2-7; D might be TRBD2 (5 bases). V lost 5 bases to trimming and J lost 0 bases, with 11 bases between them. CDR3 length: 14 residues. CDR3 amino acids: CASSTEASSYEQYV. CDR3 in DNA: TGTGCCAGCAGTACGGAGGCCAGCTCCTACGAGCAGTACGTC.

The chain is built from TRBV4-1 and TRBJ2-5; no firm D call. CDR3 length: 13 residues. Trimming took off 0 bases at V and 5 bases at J, with 7 bases between the two ends. Germline V gene data show CDR1 as MGHRA and CDR2 as YSYEKL. Here the CDR3 DNA reads TGCGCCAGCAGCCAAGACACTTTGGAGACCCAGTACTTC. Translated, it gives CASSQDTLETQYF.

This clonotype has just a few counts. The V call is TRBV7-9, the J call TRBJ1-3; TRBD1 might be the D (5 bases). In germline, CDR1 is SEHNR, CDR2 FQNEAQ (reference sequence). Trimming left V 4 bases short and J 1 base short, with 11 bases between. CDR3 length equals 15 residues. The CDR3 loop reads CASSSVRGSGNTIYF. As DNA, the CDR3 is TGTGCCAGCAGCTCTGTTCGGGGGTCTGGAAACACCATATATTTT.

This clonotype was found many times. This chain uses TRBV5-5 with TRBJ2-2, with TRBD2 identical over 7 bases. Germline CDR1 reads SGHKS; CDR2 reads YYEKEE (reference sequence). The CDR3 length is 14 residues. The J segment lost 7 bases and the V segment lost 4 bases, leaving 7 bases of the junction unmatched. CDR3 protein: CASSTQAGYGELFF. CDR3 sequence (DNA): TGTGCCAGCAGCACTCAAGCGGGGTACGGGGAGCTGTTTTTT.

The V gene is TRBV7-9, the J gene TRBJ2-3; 7 nucleotides align to TRBD1. Trimming cost V 5 bases and J 2 bases; bases outside gene matches: 10. Germline V gives CDR1 SEHNR, CDR2 FQNEAQ (reference sequence). CDR3 length: 16 residues. CDR3 DNA: TGTGCCAGCAGCCCCGGAAGGGGACAGTCCACAGATACGCAGTATTTT. This codes for CASSPGRGQSTDTQYF.

This clonotype appeared a few times. The chain links TRBV24-1 to TRBJ2-1; 9 nucleotides line up with TRBD1. V trimming: 3 bases; J trimming: 5 bases; junction bases outside the gene matches: 4. The CDR3 sequence is 15 residues long. CDR1 is KGHDR and CDR2 is SFDVKD in the germline V gene. The CDR3 loop is CATSDPGQGNNEQFF. DNA for the CDR3: TGTGCCACCAGTGATCCGGGACAGGGCAACAATGAGCAGTTCTTC.

This clonotype appeared many times. The rearrangement joins TRBV6-6 to TRBJ1-5; a possible D gene is TRBD1 (5 bases). The CDR3 spans 15 residues. CDR1 and CDR2 from the germline V gene are MNHNY and SVGAGI (reference sequence). V was trimmed by 5 bases and J by 2 bases, leaving 13 bases between them. CDR3 nucleotide sequence: TGTGCCAGCAGTCAGGGACTAGTTGGCAATCAGCCCCAGCATTTT. The encoded protein is CASSQGLVGNQPQHF.

The table lists this clonotype with a few counts. This rearrangement joins TRBV20-1 to TRBJ2-1; TRBD1 aligns across 8 bases. The CDR3 loop spans 15 amino acids. Germline V CDR1 and CDR2: DFQATT, SNEGSKA (reference sequence). The J segment lost 3 bases and the V segment lost 5 bases, leaving 9 bases of the junction unmatched. The CDR3 is CSAHTPDRVYNEQFF. The CDR3 region has the DNA TGCAGTGCTCATACTCCGGACAGGGTCTACAATGAGCAGTTCTTC.

This clonotype was picked up a small number of times. V is TRBV5-6 and J is TRBJ2-7; 7 positions agree with TRBD2. Per germline, CDR1 SGHDT and CDR2 YYEEEE. V lost 0 bases, J lost 4 bases, and 7 bases stayed unmatched. The CDR3 is 15 residues long. CDR3 residues: CASSLVGRGLYEQYF. The DNA of the CDR3 is TGTGCCAGCAGCTTGGTGGGGAGGGGTTTATACGAGCAGTACTTC.

This clonotype was seen ten or more times. The chain combines TRBV12-3 or TRBV12-4 with TRBJ2-7; D call uncertain. V was cut by 6 bases and J by 6 bases, with 27 bases left in between. The CDR3 loop spans 17 amino acids. The CDR3 nucleotides read TGTGCCAGCAGCTCGAGCCGGTGGCTTCACCTATCGGGCGAGCAGTACTTC. Residues: CASSSSRWLHLSGEQYF.

About this clonotype: The junction does not match germline at one end; this may be a read error. The V gene is TRBV5-1, the J gene TRBJ2-7, with TRBD1 matching over 10 bases. This CDR3 is 13 amino acids long. Germline V gene sequence: CDR1 SGHRS, CDR2 YFSETQ. CDR3 protein: CAISLGQGYEQYF. In DNA form, the CDR3 reads TGCGCCATCAGCTTGGGACAGGGGTACGAGCAGTACTTC.

Notes on this clonotype: At one end the junction does not follow the germline gene, possibly because of a read error. V and J are TRBV12-3 or TRBV12-4 and TRBJ2-2; weak D call: TRBD2 (6 bases). The CDR3 covers 15 residues. CDR3 sequence (DNA): TGTGCCAGCAGTTTTGCGGGGAGAAACACCTGGGAGCTGTTTTTT. Its protein is CASSFAGRNTWELFF.

The chain has TRBV20-1 and TRBJ2-1; tentative D call: TRBD1 (5 bases). The CDR3 contains 16 residues. Germline CDR1 reads DFQATT; CDR2 reads SNEGSKA (reference sequence). Trimming pared 1 base from V and 2 bases from J, leaving 15 bases between. The CDR3 sequence: CSARAASGHPYNEQFF. The CDR3 coding sequence is TGCAGTGCTAGAGCCGCCTCAGGGCATCCCTACAATGAGCAGTTCTTC.

The rearrangement uses TRBV4-1 and TRBJ1-1; 10 nucleotides line up with TRBD1. With V trimmed by 6 bases and J by 0 bases, 7 bases remained unmatched. This CDR3 comprises 16 residues. In germline, CDR1 is MGHRA, CDR2 YSYEKL. The CDR3 is CASRQPGQGLNTEAFF. CDR3 DNA sequence: TGCGCCAGCAGACAACCGGGACAGGGGTTGAACACTGAAGCTTTCTTT.

This clonotype came up a few times. The CDR3 reads CASSYPRGGVTGELFF. The CDR3 DNA reads as TGTGCCAGCAGTTACCCGAGGGGTGGGGTCACCGGGGAGCTGTTTTTT. V usage is TRBV6-5 and J usage is TRBJ2-2; either TRBD1 or TRBD2 may fit D (5 bases each). The CDR3 contains 16 residues. Trimming shortened V by 2 bases and J by 4 bases, and 14 bases separated the two germline ends. Germline V gene lookup returns CDR1 MNHEY and CDR2 SVGAGI.

This clonotype was seen a few times. The chain recombines TRBV4-3 with TRBJ2-2; 9 bases align to TRBD2. This CDR3 region has 18 residues. Germline assignment: CDR1 LGHNA and CDR2 YSLEER. The V segment lost 0 bases and the J segment 7 bases; nucleotides outside the gene matches: 12. The CDR3 loop is CASSQEGGASGVLGELFF. DNA for the CDR3: TGCGCCAGCAGCCAAGAAGGGGGGGCTAGCGGGGTCCTCGGGGAGCTGTTTTTT.

This clonotype has just a few counts. This sequence joins TRBV4-2 and TRBJ2-7; D is possibly TRBD2 (6 bases). Germline V gives CDR1 LGHNA, CDR2 YNFKEQ. V dropped 2 bases and J dropped 1 base, with 12 bases sitting between them. The CDR3 length is 15 residues. This CDR3 reads CASSQYRGLSYEQYF. As DNA, the CDR3 is TGTGCCAGCAGCCAATATAGAGGACTATCCTACGAGCAGTACTTC.

This clonotype has a count of ten or more. The V gene is TRBV11-2, the J gene TRBJ1-1, with 8 positions matching TRBD1. The CDR3 is 14 amino acids. The germline gives CDR1 SGHAT, CDR2 FQNNGV. The J segment lost 1 base and the V segment lost 4 bases, leaving 2 bases of the junction unmatched. CDR3 nucleotides: TGTGCCAGCAGCTCCGGGACAGGGAACACTGAAGCTTTCTTT. Translation: CASSSGTGNTEAFF.

The chain employs TRBV3-1 and TRBJ1-1; 8 positions match TRBD1. In germline, CDR1 is LGHDT, CDR2 YNNKEL (reference sequence). J lost 4 bases, V lost 4 bases, and 11 bases had no gene match. The length of the CDR3 is 16 residues. CDR3 in amino acids: CASSLVTGVEGTEAFF. CDR3 nucleotide sequence: TGTGCCAGCAGCCTCGTGACAGGGGTGGAGGGCACTGAAGCTTTCTTT.